A single sample gave rise to the 5 T cell receptor beta chains below, sequenced in a study of neoadjuvant nivolumab and ipilimumab in lung cancer. Produced via immunoSEQ multiplex PCR; TCRdb's table is partial and in-frame only. In the table there are about 18,000 clones, around 87% of which are singletons. The sequencing used peripheral blood, collected before neoadjuvant nivolumab, alone or with ipilimumab. Every receptor here comes from an adult with non-small cell lung cancer.

This clone was seen only once. The chain uses TRBV7-9 and TRBJ2-7, with D perhaps matching TRBD1 or TRBD2 (5 bases each). This CDR3 contains 15 residues. V lost 7 bases to trimming and J lost 2 bases, with 18 bases between them. Germline V gene lookup returns CDR1 SEHNR and CDR2 FQNEAQ (reference sequence). CDR3: CASTITGTPTYEQYF. In DNA form, the CDR3 reads TGTGCCAGCACCATCACGGGGACGCCAACCTACGAGCAGTACTTC.

The chain employs TRBV5-1 and TRBJ2-1; 13 bases match TRBD2. The CDR3 extends over 15 amino acids. The germline V gene has CDR1 SGHRS and CDR2 YFSETQ. The junction had 5 bases not matched to a gene; V was cut back by 4 bases and J by 7 bases. The CDR3 loop reads CASSPEGLAGNEQFF. CDR3 DNA sequence: TGCGCCAGCAGCCCGGAGGGACTAGCGGGAAATGAGCAGTTCTTC.

The chain couples TRBV6-1 to TRBJ2-3; D remains unclear. This CDR3 region has 14 residues. The germline CDR1 and CDR2 sequences are MNHNS and SASEGT. Trimming cost V 11 bases and J 5 bases, with 20 bases left between them. The CDR3 loop reads CALIASFVGDTQYF. In DNA, the CDR3 is TGTGCCCTCATTGCTTCGTTCGTGGGAGATACGCAGTATTTT.

The chain recombines TRBV18 with TRBJ1-1; weak D call: TRBD1 (6 bases). The length of the CDR3 is 15 residues. Trimming took 1 base from V and 2 from J, leaving 11 bases between them. Germline CDR1 KGHSH, CDR2 LQKENI. The CDR3 region is CASSPQPGDNTEAFF. The CDR3 region has the DNA TGTGCCAGCTCACCACAACCAGGGGATAACACTGAAGCTTTCTTT.

The V gene is TRBV11-2, the J gene TRBJ2-1; 10 bases align to TRBD1. Germline loops: CDR1 SGHAT, CDR2 FQNNGV. Trimming cost V 4 bases and J 2 bases; bases outside gene matches: 14. CDR3 size: 19 residues. The CDR3, as DNA: TGTGCCAGCAGCTCCCAGACAGGGGGCCTGGTTAGCGCCTACAATGAGCAGTTCTTC. Its translation is CASSSQTGGLVSAYNEQFF.